The 24 T cell receptor beta chains listed next were all sequenced from one sample in a study of control samples from healthy donors and cancer patients (dated by TCRdb to the early 2020s). Library construction relied on the immunoSEQ multiplex PCR assay. This immuneACCESS table, as held by TCRdb, lists in-frame sequences with V and J called but not all clones. Of the missing ones, under half trace to an unresolved V gene in checked studies; the others have no known cause. This sample comprises around 120,000 clones, just under 95% of them detected only once. The ten most abundant clones make up 3.6% of the sample. The sequenced sample was blood. The source is a man aged 25-45 years in good health.

This chain uses TRBV7-2 with TRBJ2-7; 9 nucleotides match TRBD1. The CDR3 runs 16 residues. V shed 4 bases and J 5 bases; nucleotides not matched to a gene: 12. Germline-derived CDR1 and CDR2 are SGHTA and FQGNSA. The CDR3 bases are TGTGCCAGCAGCTCAGCAGGTGGGACAGGGAAAAACGAGCAGTACTTC. This encodes CASSSAGGTGKNEQYF.

The rearrangement links TRBV6-1 to TRBJ2-4, with 8 nucleotides matching TRBD2. CDR3 length: 16 residues. V lost 1 base, J lost 2 bases, and 4 bases stayed unmatched. Germline V lookup: CDR1 MNHNS, CDR2 SASEGT. The CDR3 region is CASSEEVAGSKNIQYF. As DNA, the CDR3 is TGTGCCAGCAGTGAAGAGGTAGCGGGATCCAAAAACATTCAGTACTTC.

This sequence joins TRBV7-9 and TRBJ2-3; D may be TRBD2 (6 bases). The CDR3 sequence is 15 residues long. The ends were cut back, 5 bases at V and 0 bases at J, with 12 bases in the middle. CDR1 and CDR2 from the germline V gene are SEHNR and FQNEAQ (reference sequence). As DNA, the CDR3 is TGTGCCAGCAGCCCCGGCGGGACTAGCACAGATACGCAGTATTTT. It specifies CASSPGGTSTDTQYF.

The chain is built from TRBV7-9 and TRBJ2-3, with TRBD2 as a possible D gene (6 bases). The CDR3 spans 17 residues. The V end lost 5 bases, the J end lost 1 base, and 19 bases lay between the germline ends. Germline-derived CDR1 and CDR2 are SEHNR and FQNEAQ (reference sequence). The CDR3 sequence is CASSRSGLTLRTDTQYF. In DNA, the CDR3 is TGTGCCAGCAGCCGCAGCGGGCTAACCCTCCGCACAGATACGCAGTATTTT.

The V and J genes are TRBV25-1 and TRBJ1-4; 8 bases match TRBD1. V dropped 1 base and J dropped 4; count of bases not matched to a gene: 5. From germline, CDR1 is MGHDK and CDR2 SYGVNS. The CDR3 totals 16 residues. The CDR3 spells CASSEFGQGNNEKLFF. CDR3 nucleotide sequence: TGTGCCAGCAGTGAATTCGGACAGGGCAATAATGAAAAACTGTTTTTT.

The genes are TRBV2 and TRBJ1-1, with D uncertain. This CDR3 region has 10 residues. Trimming took 6 bases from V and 6 from J, leaving 5 bases between them. In germline, CDR1 is SNHLY, CDR2 FYNNEI. The CDR3: CASRAAEAFF. In nucleotides, the CDR3 is TGTGCCAGCAGGGCCGCTGAAGCTTTCTTT.

The chain links TRBV6-5 to TRBJ1-5; a possible D gene is TRBD1 (6 bases). The CDR3 is made up of 14 amino acids. Per the germline V gene, CDR1 is MNHEY and CDR2 is SVGAGI. With 7 bases removed from V and 2 bases from J, the gap between germline ends came to 12 bases. The CDR3 region has the DNA TGTGCCAGCAAGGGGGATAATCGCAATCAGCCCCAGCATTTT. Translation gives CASKGDNRNQPQHF.

Only a few counts were recorded for this clone. The chain recombines TRBV18 with TRBJ1-5; D possibly corresponds to TRBD1 (6 bases). Trimming pared 2 bases from V and 4 bases from J, leaving 15 bases between. The CDR3 length is 16 residues. CDR1 and CDR2 (germline): KGHSH, LQKENI. The chain's CDR3 is CASSPSGDFSNQPQHF. CDR3 DNA: TGTGCCAGCTCACCATCAGGGGATTTTTCAAATCAGCCCCAGCATTTT.

The chain recombines TRBV7-9 with TRBJ1-4, with TRBD1 identical over 7 bases. J lost 8 bases, V lost 1 base, and 4 bases had no gene match. CDR1 SEHNR and CDR2 FQNEAQ come from the germline V gene (reference sequence). CDR3 length equals 14 residues. CDR3 nucleotides: TGTGCCAGCAGCTTAGATCCCAGGGGGGAAAAACTGTTTTTT. Its protein product is CASSLDPRGEKLFF.

The V call is TRBV29-1, the J call TRBJ1-2; D is ambiguous. Trimming took off 2 bases at V and 4 bases at J, with 8 bases between the two ends. The germline V gene has CDR1 SQVTM and CDR2 ANQGSEA. The CDR3 runs 12 residues. The CDR3 sequence is CSVERGSYGYTF. The CDR3 DNA sequence: TGCAGCGTTGAAAGAGGCTCCTATGGCTACACCTTC.

The rearrangement links TRBV29-1 to TRBJ2-2, with D possibly matching TRBD1 (7 bases). The CDR3 has 13 amino acids. Trimming removed 5 bases at V and 3 bases at J, with 10 bases between. Germline V lookup: CDR1 SQVTM, CDR2 ANQGSEA. The CDR3 DNA follows: TGCAGCGTTCAGGGGGACTACACCGGGGAGCTGTTTTTT. It translates to CSVQGDYTGELFF.

The rearrangement uses TRBV11-2 and TRBJ2-7; 7 positions agree with TRBD2. The ends lost 0 bases at V and 4 bases at J; junction bases unmatched: 6. The CDR3 consists of 15 residues. Germline values: CDR1 SGHAT, CDR2 FQNNGV. CDR3 sequence: CASSLDLGEGYEQYF. The CDR3 nucleotides are TGTGCCAGCAGCTTAGATCTCGGGGAGGGTTACGAGCAGTACTTC.

Only one count was recorded for this clone. The chain recombines TRBV6-5 with TRBJ1-1; 7 nucleotides agree with TRBD1. V was clipped by 2 bases and J by 0 bases; unmatched bases: 3. The length of the CDR3 is 15 residues. Per the germline V gene, CDR1 is MNHEY and CDR2 is SVGAGI. This chain's CDR3 is CASSYHDRVNTEAFF. The CDR3 bases are TGTGCCAGCAGTTACCACGACAGGGTGAACACTGAAGCTTTCTTT.

The chain carries TRBV2 and TRBJ2-2; 9 bases fit TRBD1. The trim removed 5 bases at V and 4 bases at J, leaving 14 bases unmatched. Germline V gene sequence: CDR1 SNHLY, CDR2 FYNNEI. This CDR3 spans 18 amino acids. The CDR3 is CASSYEAGTGLSTGELFF. The CDR3 region has the DNA TGTGCCAGCAGTTATGAGGCCGGGACAGGGTTGTCCACCGGGGAGCTGTTTTTT.

V and J are TRBV15 and TRBJ1-4; a possible D gene is TRBD1 (6 bases). There are 15 residues in the CDR3. The germline V and J ends were trimmed by 4 bases and 8 bases, with 17 bases remaining between them. Germline CDR1 LNHNV, CDR2 YYDKDF (reference sequence). CDR3 region: CATSNFRGGEEKLFF. The CDR3, as DNA: TGTGCCACCAGCAATTTCAGGGGAGGGGAGGAAAAACTGTTTTTT. Full variable domain (outside the CDR3, taken from reference TRBV15 and TRBJ1-4): DAMVIQNPRYQVTQFGKPVTLSCSQTLNHNVMYWYQQKSSQAPKLLFHYYDKDFNNEADTPDNFQSRRPNTSFCFLDIRSPGLGDTAMYLCATSNFRGGEEKLFFGSGTQLSVL.

The chain couples TRBV2 to TRBJ1-2; D is unclear. Germline CDR1 is SNHLY and CDR2 is FYNNEI. CDR3 length equals 15 residues. Trimming cost V 0 bases and J 3 bases, with 11 bases left between them. The CDR3 here is CASSEALGNYYGYTF. CDR3 sequence (DNA): TGTGCCAGCAGTGAAGCGCTCGGGAATTACTATGGCTACACCTTC.

The rearrangement joins TRBV7-9 to TRBJ1-6, with D tentatively TRBD1 (5 bases). The length of the CDR3 is 13 residues. Germline CDR1 and CDR2: SEHNR and FQNEAQ (reference sequence). Deletions cut 4 bases from V and 14 bases from J, with 15 bases between. In nucleotides, the CDR3 is TGTGCCAGCAGCTCGACAGAGACCTTCACCCTCCACTTT. It yields the protein CASSSTETFTLHF.

This clone was observed once. The rearrangement uses TRBV19 and TRBJ1-5; 7 nucleotides line up with TRBD1. V was clipped by 3 bases and J by 4 bases; unmatched bases: 6. This CDR3 has 15 amino acids. The germline V gene encodes CDR1 LNHDA and CDR2 SQIVND (reference sequence). The DNA for the CDR3 is TGTGCCAGTAGTATTGGAGGACAGGCTAATCAGCCCCAGCATTTT. Translated, it gives CASSIGGQANQPQHF.

The chain combines TRBV5-6 with TRBJ1-2, with 10 bases matching TRBD1. CDR1 is SGHDT and CDR2 is YYEEEE in the germline V gene. Losses at the gene ends were 4 bases for V and 3 bases for J; bases not matched to a gene: 0. There are 13 residues in the CDR3. CDR3 protein: CASSGTGDYGYTF. CDR3 nucleotide sequence: TGTGCCAGCAGCGGGACAGGGGACTATGGCTACACCTTC.

The gene calls are TRBV15 and TRBJ2-3, with D maybe TRBD1 (12 bases). The V gene lost 1 base and the J gene lost 2 bases, with 28 bases spanning the gap. The CDR3 spans 21 residues. CDR1 and CDR2 (germline): LNHNV, YYDKDF (reference sequence). The DNA for the CDR3 is TGTGCCACCAGCAGAGCCCCGGGACAGGGGGCGGGACTAGCGGACACAGATACGCAGTATTTT. Translated, it gives CATSRAPGQGAGLADTDTQYF.

The chain combines TRBV6-5 with TRBJ1-6, with D possibly matching TRBD1 (5 bases). Germline CDR1 and CDR2: MNHEY and SVGAGI. This CDR3 comprises 15 residues. Trimming removed 0 bases from V and 14 bases from J, with 17 bases in between. CDR3 sequence (DNA): TGTGCCAGCAGTTACTCGATCGGTTCGGGGCAGGCCCTCCACTTT. Protein sequence: CASSYSIGSGQALHF.

Concerning this clone itself: Other nucleotide sequences in the sample specify the same CDR3. The chain couples TRBV7-9 to TRBJ1-2, with D possibly being TRBD1 (5 bases). Germline CDR1 and CDR2: SEHNR and FQNEAQ (reference sequence). This CDR3 region has 13 residues. V lost 1 base and J lost 2, with 5 bases in between. In DNA, the CDR3 is TGTGCCAGCAGCTTAGGACAGAACTATGGCTACACCTTC. This sequence encodes CASSLGQNYGYTF.

V gene TRBV7-2 combines with J gene TRBJ1-6, with no clear D. V was clipped by 1 base and J by 8 bases, with 12 bases between them. This CDR3 is built from 15 residues. Germline values: CDR1 SGHTA, CDR2 FQGNSA. For the CDR3, the DNA is TGTGCCAGCAGCTTAGAGGTCACCTTGGATTCACCCCTCCACTTT. Its translation: CASSLEVTLDSPLHF.

With regard to this clone: Other DNA sequences in the same sample also yield this CDR3. In DNA, the CDR3 is TGTGCCAGCAGTTACGACGGGAATCAGCCCCAGCATTTT. Its translation: CASSYDGNQPQHF. The chain is built from TRBV6-5 and TRBJ1-5; D remains ambiguous. Trimming left V 2 bases short and J 4 bases short, with 6 bases between. This CDR3 has 13 residues. The germline CDR1 and CDR2 sequences are MNHEY and SVGAGI.